What follows are 2 T cell receptor beta chains derived from one specimen sequenced in a study of blood T cell repertoires in COVID-19. Generated by immunoSEQ multiplex PCR, the TCRdb table keeps only in-frame clones and is missing some. The sample records 200,000 to 250,000 clones, roughly 82% being singletons. The sample taken for sequencing was PBMCs or T cells enriched from blood (not recorded which). The receptors derive from a woman between 45 and 60 years old who had recovered from COVID-19.

The chain employs TRBV6-9 and TRBJ1-2; tentatively, D is TRBD1 (5 bases). The CDR3 extends over 12 amino acids. V dropped 7 bases and J dropped 6 bases, with 12 bases sitting between them. Germline-derived CDR1 and CDR2 are MNHGY and SVAAGI. The CDR3 bases are TGTGCCAGCACCCGGACAACCAATGGCTACACCTTC. Translation gives CASTRTTNGYTF.

This chain connects TRBV28 to TRBJ2-5; 8 nucleotides agree with TRBD1. This CDR3 contains 15 residues. Germline loops: CDR1 MDHEN, CDR2 SYDVKM. Trimming cost V 3 bases and J 5 bases; bases outside gene matches: 8. In nucleotides, the CDR3 is TGTGCCAGCAGTTTTGCGGGCAGGGGGCGCGAGACCCAGTACTTC. Amino acids: CASSFAGRGRETQYF.